A single sample gave rise to the 15 T cell receptor beta chains below, sequenced in a study of shared clonotypes between healthy human individuals. Clones were sequenced by immunoSEQ multiplex PCR, and TCRdb holds only the in-frame ones, with some missing. The table records approximately 2.4 million clones, approximately 94% of them present only once. Sequenced input: naive CD4+ T cells sorted from blood. The subset was: CD45RA+ positively selected. The receptors come from a young man in good health.

The chain couples TRBV27 to TRBJ1-1; possibly TRBD1 for D (6 bases). V dropped 5 bases and J dropped 5 bases, with 15 bases sitting between them. This CDR3 spans 14 amino acids. Germline V gene data show CDR1 as MNHEY and CDR2 as SMNVEV (reference sequence). The CDR3 spells CASSLQGLGTEAFF. The CDR3 region has the DNA TGTGCCAGCAGTCTCCAGGGGTTAGGGACTGAAGCTTTCTTT.

The CDR3 sequence is CASSQDFRGAPNYGYTF. The CDR3 DNA sequence: TGCGCCAGCAGCCAAGATTTCAGAGGGGCCCCTAACTATGGCTACACCTTC. This rearrangement joins TRBV4-3 to TRBJ1-2, with TRBD1 as a possible D gene (5 bases). The V end was cut by 0 bases, the J end by 0 bases, with 14 bases between. The germline CDR1 and CDR2 sequences are LGHNA and YSLEER. CDR3 length: 17 amino acids.

The gene calls are TRBV6-1 and TRBJ1-2, with 12 bases lining up with TRBD1. The CDR3 is made up of 15 amino acids. Germline values: CDR1 MNHNS, CDR2 SASEGT. Trimming cost V 6 bases and J 6 bases; bases outside gene matches: 8. The CDR3 coding sequence is TGTGCCAGCAGGGGGGACAGGGGGCATTCGGATGGCTACACCTTC. Amino acids: CASRGDRGHSDGYTF.

This rearrangement joins TRBV4-1 to TRBJ2-5; unclear D gene. V lost 1 base, J lost 1 base, and 10 bases lay in between. This CDR3 contains 15 residues. Germline V lookup: CDR1 MGHRA, CDR2 YSYEKL. The CDR3 sequence: CASSQGGSFQETQYF. CDR3 DNA sequence: TGCGCCAGCAGCCAAGGCGGAAGTTTCCAAGAGACCCAGTACTTC.

The rearrangement uses TRBV7-2 and TRBJ2-5, with TRBD1 matching 7 bases. CDR3 length equals 14 residues. Germline loops: CDR1 SGHTA, CDR2 FQGNSA. The junction had 6 bases not matched to a gene; V was cut back by 4 bases and J by 4 bases. The CDR3: CASSSQGVGETQYF. The CDR3 nucleotides read TGTGCCAGCAGCTCGCAGGGGGTGGGAGAGACCCAGTACTTC.

This clone was counted a single time. This chain uses TRBV14 with TRBJ1-6; no reliable D call. CDR1 and CDR2 (germline): SGHDN, FVKESK. V was cut by 2 bases and J by 10 bases, with 9 bases left in between. The CDR3 length is 13 residues. The CDR3: CASSQQTASPLHF. The DNA for the CDR3 is TGTGCCAGCAGCCAACAGACCGCCTCACCCCTCCACTTT.

The rearrangement links TRBV19 to TRBJ2-5; D remains ambiguous. V gave up 8 bases and J gave up 5 bases, with 12 bases separating them. The CDR3 has 12 amino acids. CDR1 LNHDA and CDR2 SQIVND come from the germline V gene (reference sequence). CDR3 sequence (DNA): TGTGCCAGTGGTAAGGGATGGGAGACCCAGTACTTC. Its protein product is CASGKGWETQYF.

V and J are TRBV7-8 and TRBJ2-2, with D uncertain. From germline, CDR1 is SGHVS and CDR2 FQNEAQ. V was shortened by 5 bases and J by 7 bases, with 8 bases between the two germline ends. The CDR3 length is 12 residues. This chain's CDR3 is CASSIDRGELFF. For the CDR3, the DNA is TGTGCCAGCAGCATCGACCGCGGGGAGCTGTTTTTT.

The chain is built from TRBV6-1 and TRBJ1-5; D unclear. Germline assignment: CDR1 MNHNS and CDR2 SASEGT. CDR3 length equals 14 residues. Trimming took 2 bases from V and 1 from J, leaving 6 bases between them. The CDR3 protein is CASSESPSNQPQHF. The CDR3 nucleotides are TGTGCCAGCAGTGAATCTCCAAGCAATCAGCCCCAGCATTTT.

The V and J genes are TRBV28 and TRBJ1-2; D call uncertain. The V end lost 1 base, the J end lost 9 bases, and 6 bases lay between the germline ends. The length of the CDR3 is 11 residues. Looked up from germline, CDR1 is MDHEN and CDR2 is SYDVKM. CDR3 loop: CASSLYSSYTF. The CDR3 nucleotides read TGTGCCAGCAGTTTATACAGTAGCTACACCTTC.

This chain joins TRBV19 and TRBJ1-5; no clear D. The CDR3 runs 16 residues. Trimming stripped 1 base from V and 1 base from J, with 11 bases between. Germline assignment: CDR1 LNHDA and CDR2 SQIVND (reference sequence). DNA for the CDR3: TGTGCCAGTAGTATAGTGGGCAGTAAAAGCAATCAGCCCCAGCATTTT. This sequence encodes CASSIVGSKSNQPQHF.

CDR3 sequence (DNA): TGCGCCAGCAGCTGGACTAGCAGCAATGAGCAGTTCTTC. It specifies CASSWTSSNEQFF. The chain couples TRBV5-1 to TRBJ2-1, with 8 bases identical to TRBD2. The CDR3 is 13 residues long. CDR1 and CDR2 from the germline V gene are SGHRS and YFSETQ. V dropped 3 bases and J dropped 6; count of bases not matched to a gene: 2.

The rearrangement joins TRBV5-6 to TRBJ2-3, with 9 positions matching TRBD2. Germline V gene sequence: CDR1 SGHDT, CDR2 YYEEEE. CDR3 size: 13 residues. V trimming: 5 bases; J trimming: 6 bases; junction bases outside the gene matches: 4. The CDR3 region is CASRRTSEDTQYF. CDR3 DNA: TGTGCCAGCAGGCGGACTAGCGAGGATACGCAGTATTTT.

This chain links TRBV7-8 with TRBJ1-5; D is possibly TRBD1 (5 bases). The CDR3 has 18 residues. Trimming pared 6 bases from V and 5 bases from J, leaving 26 bases between. Per germline, CDR1 SGHVS and CDR2 FQNEAQ. CDR3 sequence reads: CASSGDMGRESLDQPQHF. For the CDR3, the DNA is TGTGCCAGCAGTGGCGATATGGGCAGGGAGTCTCTGGATCAGCCCCAGCATTTT.

J is TRBJ1-1 and V is TRBV6-4, with D hard to call. CDR1 and CDR2 from the germline V gene are MRHNA and SNTAGT. Trimming took off 7 bases at V and 2 bases at J, with 14 bases between the two ends. The CDR3 spans 14 residues. DNA of the CDR3: TGTGCCAGCAAGCAGTGGGCCCCTAACACTGAAGCTTTCTTT. This codes for CASKQWAPNTEAFF.